These T cell receptor beta chains were read from a single sample in a study of blood T cells in healthy people across ages. TCRdb re-analysed the 5' RACE reads in MiXCR, keeping a single row per CDR3 protein. The data hold about 780,000 distinct CDR3 sequences, with 35% to 60% observed a single time. The sample comprised blood. The receptor source for this set is an older man in good health. Both conserved end residues are part of each CDR3. The order of the fields is V gene, J gene, CDR3 protein.

TRBV9,TRBJ2-7,CASSITSRGYEQYF
TRBV20-1,TRBJ1-1,CSATRGNEAFF
TRBV6-5,TRBJ1-5,CASTSGLDNQPQHF
TRBV28,TRBJ2-7,CASSQRHSTYEQYF
TRBV29-1,TRBJ2-5,CSVEETAGLQETQYF
TRBV24-1,TRBJ1-2,CATSDPDVNYGYTF
TRBV29-1,TRBJ1-6,CSVEEGLTGSCSPLHF
TRBV7-9,TRBJ2-5,CASSLDSGRETQYF
TRBV7-2,TRBJ1-1,CASSPYPRRDTEAFF
TRBV7-2,TRBJ2-6,CASSLRDWPSGANVLTF
TRBV24-1,TRBJ2-3,CATRDGPTDTQYF
TRBV28,TRBJ1-6,CASSRTLLGSPLHF
TRBV5-4,TRBJ2-3,CASSRLAGGGGTDTQYF
TRBV12-3/TRBV12-4,TRBJ2-7,CASSLTSGEYNEQYF
TRBV7-2,TRBJ2-7,CASSADRLVHEQYF
TRBV20-1,TRBJ2-1,CSAMGGVGVNEQFF
TRBV4-2,TRBJ2-5,CASSQETGANYNEQYF
TRBV3-1,TRBJ2-3,CASSQDRGTQYF
TRBV5-1,.,CASSGWTGGTRETQYF
TRBV2,TRBJ2-5,CASSVLGGSFYNEQYF
TRBV9,TRBJ2-2,CASSIQPGGTGELFF
TRBV7-8,TRBJ1-5,CASSRTGPGDQPQHF
TRBV20-1,TRBJ1-2,CSATKGLTGTGSSYGYTF
TRBV24-1,TRBJ2-5,CATSDFKLGSQETQYF
TRBV27,TRBJ2-5,CASKDRGHKETQYF
TRBV7-2,TRBJ2-3,CASSLDLAGRGTDTQYF
TRBV4-2,TRBJ2-7,CASSQAALGSYEQYF
TRBV24-1,TRBJ2-1,CATSGLTGTGSYNEQFF
TRBV10-2,TRBJ2-6,CASSPAGGTGANVLTF
TRBV6-5,TRBJ2-1,CASSPPRGYNEQFF
TRBV9,TRBJ2-7,CASSGDQESYEQYF
TRBV30,TRBJ2-7,CAWLSSHEQYF
TRBV29-1,TRBJ2-7,CSVEGLYSYEQYF
TRBV11-2,TRBJ2-7,CASSLDHQSGGSHEQYF
TRBV19,TRBJ2-1,CASSGSGGIYNEQFF